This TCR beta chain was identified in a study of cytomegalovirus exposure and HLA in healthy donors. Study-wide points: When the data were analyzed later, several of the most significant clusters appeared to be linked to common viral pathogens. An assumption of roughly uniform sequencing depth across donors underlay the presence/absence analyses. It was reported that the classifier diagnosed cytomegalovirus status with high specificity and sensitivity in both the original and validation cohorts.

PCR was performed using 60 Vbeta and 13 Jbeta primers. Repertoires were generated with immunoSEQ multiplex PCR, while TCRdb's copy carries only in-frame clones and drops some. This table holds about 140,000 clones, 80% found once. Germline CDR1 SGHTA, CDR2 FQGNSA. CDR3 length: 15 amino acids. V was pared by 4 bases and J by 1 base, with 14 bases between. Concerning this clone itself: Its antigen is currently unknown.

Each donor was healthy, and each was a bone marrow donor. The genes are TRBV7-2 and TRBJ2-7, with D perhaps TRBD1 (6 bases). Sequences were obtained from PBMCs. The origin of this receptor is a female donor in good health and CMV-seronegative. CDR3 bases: TGTGCCAGCAGCTACTCCAGGGGTCTGTCCTACGAGCAGTACTTC. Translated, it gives CASSYSRGLSYEQYF.